Listed here are 20 T cell receptor beta chains from one sample, sequenced in a study of PD-L1 blockade in urothelial cancer. As for time point: pretreatment peripheral blood. Sequencing was performed with immunoSEQ multiplex PCR; in TCRdb, only in-frame clones are kept and a portion is missing. The sample yields roughly 87,000 clones, roughly 90% seen once. The sample consisted of PBMCs, taken around atezolizumab (anti-PD-L1) treatment. All receptors derive from a woman of 80 years or more with urothelial cancer.

The chain employs TRBV29-1 and TRBJ2-7; 12 bases align to TRBD1. The CDR3 contains 14 residues. V lost 2 bases to trimming and J lost 9 bases; unmatched junction nucleotides: 8. Germline assignment: CDR1 SQVTM and CDR2 ANQGSEA. The CDR3 DNA sequence: TGCAGCGTTGAAACCGGGACAGGGGGCCGAGGGCAGTACTTC. This sequence encodes CSVETGTGGRGQYF.

This rearrangement joins TRBV28 to TRBJ1-1; weak D call: TRBD1 (6 bases). Germline V gene data show CDR1 as MDHEN and CDR2 as SYDVKM. CDR3 length: 15 amino acids. V lost 3 bases, J lost 7 bases, and 18 bases lay in between. CDR3 residues: CASSFSGQIMSEAFF. CDR3 in DNA: TGTGCCAGCAGTTTCTCCGGACAGATTATGAGTGAAGCTTTCTTT. The full variable domain, with the rest looked up from reference TRBV28 and TRBJ1-1, is DVKVTQSSRYLVKRTGEKVFLECVQDMDHENMFWYRQDPGLGLRLIYFSYDVKMKEKGDIPEGYSVSREKKERFSLILESASTNQTSMYLCASSFSGQIMSEAFFGQGTRLTVV.

V usage is TRBV18 and J usage is TRBJ1-4; 8 positions agree with TRBD1. CDR3 length: 15 residues. J was trimmed by 6 bases and V by 4 bases; bases with no gene match: 7. Per the germline V gene, CDR1 is KGHSH and CDR2 is LQKENI. In DNA, the CDR3 is TGTGCCAGCTCACTAAACCAGGGGGCGCATGAAAAACTGTTTTTT. Translated: CASSLNQGAHEKLFF. The complete variable domain, with remaining parts taken from reference TRBV18 and TRBJ1-4, reads NAGVMQNPRHLVRRRGQEARLRCSPMKGHSHVYWYRQLPEEGLKFMVYLQKENIIDESGMPKERFSAEFPKEGPSILRIQQVVRGDSAAYFCASSLNQGAHEKLFFGSGTQLSVL.

V is TRBV25-1 and J is TRBJ2-7; D unclear. The germline V gene encodes CDR1 MGHDK and CDR2 SYGVNS. Deletions cut 5 bases from V and 5 bases from J, with 10 bases between. The CDR3 contains 12 residues. This CDR3 is CASSSRWDEQYF. CDR3 coding DNA: TGTGCCAGCAGTTCCAGGTGGGACGAGCAGTACTTC.

The V gene is TRBV4-1, the J gene TRBJ1-1; unclear D gene. V was pared by 0 bases and J by 0 bases, with 8 bases between. The CDR3 runs to 15 residues. From germline, CDR1 is MGHRA and CDR2 YSYEKL. DNA of the CDR3: TGCGCCAGCAGCCAAGACTTACGGGTGAACACTGAAGCTTTCTTT. Translated, it gives CASSQDLRVNTEAFF.

The rearrangement joins TRBV6-5 to TRBJ2-1; 12 nucleotides agree with TRBD2. The V and J ends lost 0 bases and 7 bases, in that order; junction bases with no gene match: 4. The CDR3 runs 16 residues. CDR1 and CDR2 from the germline V gene are MNHEY and SVGAGI. Here the CDR3 DNA reads TGTGCCAGCAGTTACTCGATCCTAGCGGGAGGGAATGAGCAGTTCTTC. The encoded protein is CASSYSILAGGNEQFF.

The chain carries TRBV9 and TRBJ2-2, with 12 bases identical to TRBD2. The trim removed 0 bases at V and 6 bases at J, leaving 6 bases unmatched. This CDR3 is built from 17 residues. Germline CDR1 reads SGDLS; CDR2 reads YYNGEE. The DNA of the CDR3 is TGTGCCAGCAGCGTAGCCAGGACTAGCGGGATCTCCGGGGAGCTGTTTTTT. Translated, it gives CASSVARTSGISGELFF.

V gene TRBV12-5 combines with J gene TRBJ1-4, with D possibly matching TRBD1 (6 bases). The V gene's germline CDR1 is LGHNT and CDR2 FRNRAP. The CDR3 runs 19 residues. V lost 0 bases and J 0 bases, leaving 17 bases between the germline ends. CDR3 coding DNA: TGTGCTAGTGGTTTGGTACTAAAGGGGGTGGGTGCAACTAATGAAAAACTGTTTTTT. Protein: CASGLVLKGVGATNEKLFF.

In this sample, this clone turned up once. The chain has TRBV19 and TRBJ1-5; D is undetermined. CDR3 length equals 12 residues. The V gene's germline CDR1 is LNHDA and CDR2 SQIVND (reference sequence). Trimming removed 3 bases at V and 6 bases at J, with 6 bases between. CDR3 DNA: TGTGCCAGTAGTATTGAGGGTCAGCCCCAGCATTTT. This codes for CASSIEGQPQHF.

This rearrangement joins TRBV6-1 to TRBJ1-2; the D gene is possibly TRBD1 (6 bases). Germline CDR1 reads MNHNS; CDR2 reads SASEGT. Trimming took off 6 bases at V and 8 bases at J, with 16 bases between the two ends. The CDR3 has 13 amino acids. CDR3 protein: CASRETGAGGYTF. The CDR3 nucleotides are TGTGCCAGCAGGGAGACAGGAGCAGGGGGCTACACCTTC.

The J gene is TRBJ2-2, the V gene TRBV5-1; D might be TRBD1 (5 bases). Germline loops: CDR1 SGHRS, CDR2 YFSETQ. The CDR3 has 15 residues. Trimming took 0 bases from V and 4 from J, leaving 10 bases between them. The CDR3 bases are TGCGCCAGCAGCTTGGGCAGGCAGGGCACCGGGGAGCTGTTTTTT. Amino acid sequence: CASSLGRQGTGELFF.

This clone was detected only once. V usage is TRBV14 and J usage is TRBJ2-5; D not certain. V was cut by 3 bases and J by 5 bases, with 16 bases left in between. Germline loops: CDR1 SGHDN, CDR2 FVKESK. CDR3 length: 15 amino acids. The CDR3 loop is CASSQETPRRETQYF. The DNA for the CDR3 is TGTGCCAGCAGCCAGGAGACGCCGAGGCGGGAGACCCAGTACTTC.

The rearrangement joins TRBV9 to TRBJ2-1, with 9 nucleotides matching TRBD2. CDR1 and CDR2 from the germline V gene are SGDLS and YYNGEE. V was pared by 0 bases and J by 9 bases, with 10 bases of the junction left unmatched. The CDR3 loop spans 16 amino acids. The CDR3 sequence is CASSVGREGPTTEQFF. The DNA for the CDR3 is TGTGCCAGCAGCGTAGGGCGGGAGGGCCCTACAACTGAGCAGTTCTTC.

The chain combines TRBV5-1 with TRBJ2-3; 10 nucleotides agree with TRBD1. The CDR3 is 14 residues long. Germline V gives CDR1 SGHRS, CDR2 YFSETQ. V shed 5 bases and J 5 bases; nucleotides not matched to a gene: 5. CDR3 nucleotide sequence: TGCGCCAGCAGGCTCGGACAGGGGGGAGATACGCAGTATTTT. It specifies CASRLGQGGDTQYF.

The gene calls are TRBV11-2 and TRBJ2-2, with unresolved D. CDR1 is SGHAT, CDR2 FQNNGV, per germline. CDR3 length: 15 amino acids. Trimming cost V 4 bases and J 4 bases, with 13 bases left between them. The chain's CDR3 is CASSYPAGGTGELFF. The CDR3 DNA reads TGTGCCAGCAGCTATCCTGCCGGCGGCACCGGGGAGCTGTTTTTT.

This chain joins TRBV2 and TRBJ1-1; D gene ambiguous. Germline CDR1 reads SNHLY; CDR2 reads FYNNEI. Trimming took off 8 bases at V and 1 base at J, with 11 bases between the two ends. This CDR3 contains 13 residues. CDR3 coding DNA: TGTGCCAGCCTCCGGGAGGCGAACACTGAAGCTTTCTTT. This encodes CASLREANTEAFF.

CDR3 region: CASSSHMNTEAFF. The CDR3 DNA follows: TGTGCCAGCAGTTCCCACATGAACACTGAAGCTTTCTTT. The V call is TRBV28, the J call TRBJ1-1; no clear D. The germline V and J ends were trimmed by 4 bases and 0 bases, with 6 bases remaining between them. The CDR3 runs to 13 residues. CDR1 is MDHEN and CDR2 is SYDVKM in the germline V gene. Variable domain in full (rest from reference TRBV28 and TRBJ1-1): DVKVTQSSRYLVKRTGEKVFLECVQDMDHENMFWYRQDPGLGLRLIYFSYDVKMKEKGDIPEGYSVSREKKERFSLILESASTNQTSMYLCASSSHMNTEAFFGQGTRLTVV.

J is TRBJ2-1 and V is TRBV27; D gene unclear. V dropped 4 bases and J dropped 7 bases, with 20 bases sitting between them. This CDR3 comprises 16 residues. The germline V gene encodes CDR1 MNHEY and CDR2 SMNVEV (reference sequence). The CDR3 protein is CASSSTGGGEVNEQFF. CDR3 bases: TGTGCCAGCAGTTCCACCGGCGGCGGTGAGGTGAATGAGCAGTTCTTC.

This sequence joins TRBV27 and TRBJ1-2, with 10 positions matching TRBD1. Trimming cost V 2 bases and J 2 bases; bases outside gene matches: 2. From germline, CDR1 is MNHEY and CDR2 SMNVEV (reference sequence). CDR3 length equals 15 residues. CDR3 nucleotide sequence: TGTGCCAGCAGTTTAGAGGGACAGGGGAACTATGGCTACACCTTC. Its protein product is CASSLEGQGNYGYTF.

The J gene is TRBJ1-3, the V gene TRBV30, with D uncertain. V was clipped by 4 bases and J by 4 bases, with 11 bases between them. CDR1 and CDR2 from the germline V gene are GTSNPN and SVGIG (reference sequence). The CDR3 spans 13 residues. The CDR3 coding sequence is TGTGCCTGGAATTGGAGGCGCGGAAACACCATATATTTT. Translated: CAWNWRRGNTIYF.